This T cell receptor beta chain is from a study of tumor-infiltrating lymphocytes in primary liver carcinoma. At the level of the study: All patients, whether men or women, fell within 30 to 69 years of age.

Extraction of RNA together with DNA used about 17-30 mg of unsorted bulk tissue. cDNA specific to TCR beta was made from approximately 0.55 ug of total RNA, with a constant-region primer employed for priming. A slightly modified ARM-PCR protocol with three nested multiplex PCR rounds produced these TCR beta libraries. Forward primers for TRBV1-TRBV30 and a C-beta reverse primer served the first two PCR rounds, at 10 cycles each. Each CDR3 protein gets one entry after TCRdb re-called the multiplex PCR reads with MiXCR. The repertoire includes approximately 80,000 distinct CDR3 sequences, 69% of them detected once, and less than 30% sits in the top ten. CDR1 is SGHDT, CDR2 YYEEEE, per germline. This CDR3 has 14 amino acids. This clonotype was seen a handful of times. Its antigen is as yet unknown. The junction does not match germline at one end; this may be a read error. Study results and limitations: Relative to blood, tumors carried a significantly larger fraction of the repertoire in their top 250 clones (p = 0.039). Pairs comparing tumor with adjacent tissue or blood overlapped less than pairs drawn from tumor regions.

The clonotype comes from a man aged 35 to 55 with primary liver carcinoma and hepatitis B virus infection. This chain joins TRBV5-6 and TRBJ2-3, with 8 nucleotides matching TRBD1. The specimen sequenced was tumor-adjacent normal liver tissue. CDR3 region: CVSSLQGATDTQYF. The CDR3 region has the DNA TGTGTCAGCAGCTTGCAGGGGGCAACAGATACGCAGTATTTT.